The sequence of this T cell receptor (beta chain) was determined in a study of blood T cell repertoires in COVID-19. CDR1 LNHNV and CDR2 YYDKDF come from the germline V gene (reference sequence). With 2 bases clipped from V and 8 bases from J, the junction kept 6 bases outside the gene matches. This CDR3 comprises 15 residues. Libraries were prepared by immunoSEQ multiplex PCR; TCRdb keeps only in-frame clonotypes and omits some of them. The sample records 300,000 to 450,000 clones, roughly 90% being singletons. Among Cohort 3 donors, those recovered had two negative PCRs, clearance, or symptom resolution.

The chain joins TRBV15 to TRBJ1-2; TRBD1 matches at 12 bases. Material for sequencing was PBMCs or T cells enriched from blood (not recorded which). The sequence came from a woman in her 30s who had recovered from COVID-19. The CDR3 region has the DNA TGTGCCACCAGCAGACCCGGGACAGGGGGCCGCGGCTACACCTTC. Encoded protein: CATSRPGTGGRGYTF.